A single sample is the source of the 12 T cell receptor beta chains below, sequenced in a study of blood T cell repertoires in COVID-19. Measured with immunoSEQ multiplex PCR; TCRdb has only the in-frame clones, and not every one. The data show 380,000 or so clones, with 80% to 90% seen just once and roughly 1.2% held by the top ten. Input material: peripheral blood. The origin of the receptors is a man in his forties or fifties with acute or convalescent COVID-19.

V gene TRBV28 combines with J gene TRBJ1-2, with D unclear. V lost 6 bases and J lost 7, with 18 bases in between. Germline CDR1 MDHEN, CDR2 SYDVKM. CDR3 length equals 14 residues. The CDR3 region is CASRRSGADRGYTF. CDR3 bases: TGTGCCAGCAGAAGGAGCGGCGCCGACCGTGGCTACACCTTC.

This sequence joins TRBV5-1 and TRBJ2-6, with D unresolved. Trimming cost V 4 bases and J 1 base, with 12 bases left between them. The V gene's germline CDR1 is SGHRS and CDR2 YFSETQ. The CDR3 is 16 amino acids. The CDR3 loop is CASSPLGASGANVLTF. The CDR3 bases are TGCGCCAGCAGCCCATTAGGAGCTTCTGGGGCCAACGTCCTGACTTTC. The whole variable domain, remainder taken from reference TRBV5-1 and TRBJ2-6, is KAGVTQTPRYLIKTRGQQVTLSCSPISGHRSVSWYQQTPGQGLQFLFEYFSETQRNKGNFPGRFSGRQFSNSRSEMNVSTLELGDSALYLCASSPLGASGANVLTFGAGSRLTVL.

This clone was recorded a few times. CDR3: CASSGGPGNTIYF. The CDR3, as DNA: TGTGCCAGCAGTGGGGGGCCGGGAAACACCATATATTTT. The gene calls are TRBV2 and TRBJ1-3, with a tentative D call TRBD1 (6 bases). Trimming left V 4 bases short and J 4 bases short, with 8 bases between. The germline CDR1 and CDR2 sequences are SNHLY and FYNNEI. This CDR3 has 13 residues.

This chain links TRBV29-1 with TRBJ1-1; 7 nucleotides match TRBD1. The CDR3 contains 13 residues. Germline assignment: CDR1 SQVTM and CDR2 ANQGSEA. The junction had 5 bases not matched to a gene; V was cut back by 6 bases and J by 1 base. CDR3 amino acids: CSVTTGRNTEAFF. The CDR3 nucleotides are TGCAGCGTCACGACAGGGCGGAACACTGAAGCTTTCTTT.

The chain recombines TRBV27 with TRBJ2-7, with TRBD1 identical over 7 bases. With V trimmed by 5 bases and J by 5 bases, 6 bases remained unmatched. The CDR3 contains 13 residues. The V gene's germline CDR1 is MNHEY and CDR2 SMNVEV (reference sequence). CDR3 in DNA: TGTGCCAGCAGTGGACAGGCCGGCAACGAGCAGTACTTC. Translated: CASSGQAGNEQYF.

The chain combines TRBV28 with TRBJ1-4, with D possibly matching TRBD1 (6 bases). Germline V gene sequence: CDR1 MDHEN, CDR2 SYDVKM. The CDR3 consists of 13 residues. Trimming pared 5 bases from V and 7 bases from J, leaving 11 bases between. The CDR3, as DNA: TGTGCCAGCAGTCCCGCAGGGGCTGAAAAACTGTTTTTT. Translating it yields CASSPAGAEKLFF.

About this clone itself: This may be a read error, as it is one base from a much larger clone. The rearrangement uses TRBV5-1 and TRBJ2-7; 9 bases fit TRBD2. V lost 1 base to trimming and J lost 2 bases; unmatched junction nucleotides: 1. This CDR3 is 14 amino acids long. Germline-derived CDR1 and CDR2 are SGHRS and YFSETQ. CDR3 region: CASSLSGGTYEQYF. CDR3 nucleotides: TGCGCCAGCAGCTTGAGCGGGGGGACCTACGAGCAGTACTTC.

The chain combines TRBV19 with TRBJ2-7; the match to TRBD2 covers 7 bases. V shed 2 bases and J 6 bases; nucleotides not matched to a gene: 10. This CDR3 has 15 amino acids. Germline CDR1 reads LNHDA; CDR2 reads SQIVND (reference sequence). CDR3 bases: TGTGCCAGTAGTATATTTGCCGGGAGGAGGGGCGAGCAGTACTTC. It is translated as CASSIFAGRRGEQYF.

This chain joins TRBV7-2 and TRBJ2-7, with a tentative D call TRBD2 (5 bases). The CDR3 spans 14 residues. Trimming shortened V by 3 bases and J by 3 bases, and 12 bases separated the two germline ends. Per the germline V gene, CDR1 is SGHTA and CDR2 is FQGNSA. DNA for the CDR3: TGTGCCAGCAGCTTTGGGAGACTACACTACGAGCAGTACTTC. Protein product: CASSFGRLHYEQYF.

CDR3 bases: TGTGCCAGCAGCTATGTCGGTTCGGGCTACGAGCAGTACTTC. It specifies CASSYVGSGYEQYF. The chain recombines TRBV5-4 with TRBJ2-7; D gene uncertain. Trimming took 3 bases from V and 3 from J, leaving 13 bases between them. The V gene's germline CDR1 is SGHNT and CDR2 YYREEE (reference sequence). This CDR3 has 14 residues.

This chain connects TRBV10-3 to TRBJ1-4; 7 bases agree with TRBD1. CDR1 ENHRY and CDR2 SYGVKD come from the germline V gene. The CDR3 spans 13 residues. V lost 5 bases, J lost 10 bases, and 7 bases stayed unmatched. This CDR3 reads CAISQGQLGKLFF. CDR3 sequence (DNA): TGTGCCATCAGTCAGGGACAGCTGGGAAAACTGTTTTTT.

The rearrangement uses TRBV21-1 and TRBJ2-3; TRBD2, the D gene given by the table, was not confirmed from the DNA. TRBV21-1 is described as a pseudogene. The CDR3 extends over 13 amino acids. The CDR3 region is CASSKGGGNTQYF. The CDR3 region has the DNA TGTGCCAGCAGCAAAGGCGGCGGGAATACGCAGTATTTT.